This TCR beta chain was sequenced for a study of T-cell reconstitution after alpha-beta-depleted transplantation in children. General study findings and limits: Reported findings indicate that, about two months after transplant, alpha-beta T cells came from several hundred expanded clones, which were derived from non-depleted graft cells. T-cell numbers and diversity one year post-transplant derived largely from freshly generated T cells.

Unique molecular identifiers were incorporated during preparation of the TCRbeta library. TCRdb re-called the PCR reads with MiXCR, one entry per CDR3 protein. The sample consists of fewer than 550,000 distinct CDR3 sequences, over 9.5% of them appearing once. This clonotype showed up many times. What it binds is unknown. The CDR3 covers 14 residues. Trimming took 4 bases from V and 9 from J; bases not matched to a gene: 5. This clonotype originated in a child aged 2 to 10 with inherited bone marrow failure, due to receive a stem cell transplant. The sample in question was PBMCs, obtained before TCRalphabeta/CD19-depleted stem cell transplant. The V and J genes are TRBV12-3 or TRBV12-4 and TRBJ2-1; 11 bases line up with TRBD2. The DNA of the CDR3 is TGTGCCAGCAGTTCGACTAGCGGGAAGCCTGAGCAGTTCTTC. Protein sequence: CASSSTSGKPEQFF.